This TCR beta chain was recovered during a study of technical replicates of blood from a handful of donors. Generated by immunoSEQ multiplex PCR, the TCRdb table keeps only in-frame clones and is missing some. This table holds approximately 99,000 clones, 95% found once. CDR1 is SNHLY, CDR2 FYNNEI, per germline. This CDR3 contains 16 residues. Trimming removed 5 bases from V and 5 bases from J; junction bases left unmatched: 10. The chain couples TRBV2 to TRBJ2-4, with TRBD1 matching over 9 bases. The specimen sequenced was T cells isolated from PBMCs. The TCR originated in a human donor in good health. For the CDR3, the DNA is TGTGCCAGCAGTCATGGACAGGGGAGTTCCCAAAACATTCAGTACTTC. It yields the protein CASSHGQGSSQNIQYF.